This TCR beta chain derives from a study of CD8+ T cells in alopecia areata. About the research overall: Tofacitinib administration to treated patients was oral, at 5 to 10 mg twice daily. The duration of tofacitinib was 6 to 18 months, with 6 months off drug afterward. Points from the study as a whole: Persistence of many expanded lesional clones was seen in scalp and blood during tofacitinib.

The treatment here: oral pan-JAK inhibitor, 5-10 mg twice daily. cDNA serving as the sequencing template came from extracted, reverse transcribed RNA. Generated by immunoSEQ multiplex PCR, the TCRdb table keeps only in-frame clones and is missing some. The sample has approximately 220,000 clones; around two fifths are singletons. With 2 bases removed from V and 7 bases from J, the gap between germline ends came to 11 bases. Germline V gives CDR1 KGHSH, CDR2 LQKENI. This CDR3 region has 13 residues. Concerning this clone itself: Its antigen remains unknown.

The specimen comprised CD4+ T cells sorted from blood, sampled at approximately week 31, from a patient treated with tofacitinib. The V gene is TRBV18, the J gene TRBJ1-2, with D perhaps matching TRBD1 (5 bases). This sequence was found in a human donor with alopecia areata. CDR3 bases: TGTGCCAGCTCACCAGGGCCAGGGCTTGGCTACACCTTC. This translates into CASSPGPGLGYTF. Together with reference TRBV18 and TRBJ1-2, the CDR3 gives the full variable domain: NAGVMQNPRHLVRRRGQEARLRCSPMKGHSHVYWYRQLPEEGLKFMVYLQKENIIDESGMPKERFSAEFPKEGPSILRIQQVVRGDSAAYFCASSPGPGLGYTFGSGTRLTVV.